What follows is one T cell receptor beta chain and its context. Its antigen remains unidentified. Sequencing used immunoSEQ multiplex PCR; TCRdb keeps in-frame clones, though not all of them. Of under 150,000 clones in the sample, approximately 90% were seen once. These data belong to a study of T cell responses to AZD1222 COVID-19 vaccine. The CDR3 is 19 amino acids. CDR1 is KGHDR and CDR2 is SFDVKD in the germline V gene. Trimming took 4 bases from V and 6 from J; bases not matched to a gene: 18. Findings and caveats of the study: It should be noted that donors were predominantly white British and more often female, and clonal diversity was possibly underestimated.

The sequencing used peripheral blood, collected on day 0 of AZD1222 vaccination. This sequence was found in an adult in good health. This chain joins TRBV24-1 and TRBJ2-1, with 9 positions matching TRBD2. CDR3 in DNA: TGTGCCACCAGTGACTCAAACCGCCGAGATAGCGGGAGTGTCAATGAGCAGTTCTTC. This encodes CATSDSNRRDSGSVNEQFF.